Shown below are 4 T cell receptor beta chains from a single sample sequenced in a study of blood T cells in healthy people across ages. The use of a sample-barcoded 5' primer and a J-beta primer mix characterized a second PCR of about 7 to 12 cycles. TCRdb re-derived calls from the 5' RACE reads in MiXCR, one entry per CDR3 protein. The sample yields about 730,000 distinct CDR3 sequences, roughly 47% seen once. Sequencing input: blood. These TCRs come from an older woman in good health.

The sample holds a few counts of this clonotype. This chain uses TRBV14 with TRBJ2-7; 8 bases match TRBD1. The CDR3 covers 14 residues. Germline loops: CDR1 SGHDN, CDR2 FVKESK. Trimming at V came to 3 bases and at J to 5 bases, leaving 6 bases not matched to a gene. The CDR3 DNA reads TGTGCCAGCAGCCAGCCGCAGGGGGCTCACGAGCAGTACTTC. Protein: CASSQPQGAHEQYF.

The V gene is TRBV10-3, the J gene TRBJ2-3; TRBD2 is a possible D gene (5 bases). This CDR3 contains 18 residues. Trimming stripped 0 bases from V and 0 bases from J, with 16 bases between. CDR1 is ENHRY, CDR2 SYGVKD, per germline. The CDR3: CAISESLGGPTSTDTQYF. CDR3 nucleotides: TGTGCCATCAGTGAGTCCTTGGGCGGGCCTACTAGCACAGATACGCAGTATTTT.

The genes are TRBV6-6 and TRBJ2-1; TRBD2 agrees at 9 bases. Unmatched junction bases numbered 3, after V lost 2 bases and J lost 1 base. The CDR3 spans 16 residues. Per germline, CDR1 MNHNY and CDR2 SVGAGI (reference sequence). The CDR3 region is CASSYLAGGSYNEQFF. CDR3 in DNA: TGTGCCAGCAGTTACCTCGCGGGAGGGTCCTACAATGAGCAGTTCTTC.

This clonotype has just a few counts. The genes are TRBV7-9 and TRBJ2-1; TRBD1 or TRBD2 may be the D gene (5 bases each). V gave up 7 bases and J gave up 7 bases, with 17 bases separating them. The CDR3 is 14 residues long. Germline V gives CDR1 SEHNR, CDR2 FQNEAQ (reference sequence). CDR3 sequence: CASTTGASDNEQFF. The CDR3 nucleotides are TGTGCCAGCACGACCGGGGCCAGCGATAATGAGCAGTTCTTC.